The 27 T cell receptor beta chains given below trace back to one sample, sequenced in a study of cytomegalovirus exposure and HLA in healthy donors. Only in-frame clones appear in the TCRdb table, and some are missing; sequencing was by immunoSEQ multiplex PCR. In the table there are about 220,000 clones, about nine tenths of which are singletons. The sample was PBMCs. The receptor source for this set is a woman aged 18-30 years in good health and CMV-seronegative.

V gene TRBV5-1 combines with J gene TRBJ1-1; TRBD1 agrees at 7 bases. Germline V gene lookup returns CDR1 SGHRS and CDR2 YFSETQ. V was clipped by 3 bases and J by 2 bases; unmatched bases: 4. This CDR3 comprises 14 residues. CDR3 region: CASSWDSLNTEAFF. The CDR3 DNA reads TGCGCCAGCAGCTGGGACAGCCTCAACACTGAAGCTTTCTTT.

This chain links TRBV12-5 with TRBJ2-7; the D gene is possibly TRBD2 (5 bases). From germline, CDR1 is LGHNT and CDR2 FRNRAP. The CDR3 has 15 residues. Trimming took off 1 base at V and 0 bases at J, with 10 bases between the two ends. The CDR3 DNA reads TGTGCTAGTGGTTTGGAACCGGGGAGCTCCTACGAGCAGTACTTC. Translated: CASGLEPGSSYEQYF.

The sample holds one count of this clone. The V call is TRBV19, the J call TRBJ2-1, with TRBD2 matching 7 bases. CDR1 is LNHDA, CDR2 SQIVND, per germline (reference sequence). J lost 4 bases, V lost 5 bases, and 5 bases had no gene match. The CDR3 totals 14 residues. The CDR3 bases are TGTGCCAGTAGTCGTTGGACTAGTTACAATGAGCAGTTCTTC. It encodes CASSRWTSYNEQFF.

The chain is built from TRBV7-6 and TRBJ1-4, with 9 bases lining up with TRBD1. CDR3 length: 15 amino acids. Germline V gives CDR1 SGHVS, CDR2 FNYEAQ. Trimming cost V 4 bases and J 5 bases; bases outside gene matches: 5. The CDR3 region has the DNA TGTGCCAGCAGCTCCCAAGGACAGGGGAATGAAAAACTGTTTTTT. Its protein is CASSSQGQGNEKLFF.

The chain has TRBV7-9 and TRBJ1-1, with D possibly matching TRBD1 (5 bases). CDR1 and CDR2 (germline): SEHNR, FQNEAQ (reference sequence). The germline V and J ends were trimmed by 2 bases and 5 bases, with 12 bases remaining between them. The CDR3 extends over 14 amino acids. As DNA, the CDR3 is TGTGCCAGCAGCTTAATATTGGGGGGGACTGAAGCTTTCTTT. Translation gives CASSLILGGTEAFF. Filled out from reference TRBV7-9 and TRBJ1-1, the complete variable domain reads DTGVSQNPRHKITKRGQNVTFRCDPISEHNRLYWYRQTLGQGPEFLTYFQNEAQLEKSRLLSDRFSAERPKGSFSTLEIQRTEQGDSAMYLCASSLILGGTEAFFGQGTRLTVV.

In its sample, this clone was seen once. The V call is TRBV28, the J call TRBJ1-4; 7 bases line up with TRBD1. The CDR3 has 14 residues. Germline V gene lookup returns CDR1 MDHEN and CDR2 SYDVKM. V was clipped by 8 bases and J by 8 bases; unmatched bases: 11. The CDR3, as DNA: TGTGCCAGCGGGAGGACAGGTCCGGGGGAAAAACTGTTTTTT. Translation gives CASGRTGPGEKLFF.

The V and J genes are TRBV5-1 and TRBJ2-1, with 13 nucleotides matching TRBD2. Germline values: CDR1 SGHRS, CDR2 YFSETQ. V shed 4 bases and J 5 bases; nucleotides not matched to a gene: 3. The CDR3 is 15 amino acids. In DNA, the CDR3 is TGCGCCAGCAGCCCGGGACTAGCGGGGAACAATGAGCAGTTCTTC. Translated, it gives CASSPGLAGNNEQFF.

The chain carries TRBV27 and TRBJ2-7; weak D call: TRBD2 (6 bases). Germline V gene sequence: CDR1 MNHEY, CDR2 SMNVEV (reference sequence). CDR3 length: 12 amino acids. Deletions cut 5 bases from V and 6 bases from J, with 11 bases between. The CDR3 is CASSGGEVEQYF. The CDR3 coding sequence is TGTGCCAGCAGTGGCGGGGAGGTCGAGCAGTACTTC.

This clone was recorded only once. This chain connects TRBV2 to TRBJ2-1; TRBD2 matches at 7 bases. Germline CDR1 reads SNHLY; CDR2 reads FYNNEI. This CDR3 has 19 residues. V was clipped by 7 bases and J by 0 bases; unmatched bases: 18. CDR3 in DNA: TGTGCCAGCACCGGGAGCGACCTATATGGCGGGAGCTCCTACAATGAGCAGTTCTTC. Protein product: CASTGSDLYGGSSYNEQFF.

The chain has TRBV9 and TRBJ1-1; D is uncertain. With 6 bases removed from V and 1 base from J, the gap between germline ends came to 10 bases. The length of the CDR3 is 13 residues. CDR1 SGDLS and CDR2 YYNGEE come from the germline V gene. DNA of the CDR3: TGTGCCAGCAATAGCCCCTCGAACACTGAAGCTTTCTTT. It specifies CASNSPSNTEAFF.

This chain uses TRBV11-3 with TRBJ2-3; TRBD2 matches at 8 bases. The CDR3 is made up of 14 amino acids. V was clipped by 5 bases and J by 5 bases; unmatched bases: 6. CDR1 is SGHNT and CDR2 is YENEEA in the germline V gene. The CDR3, as DNA: TGTGCCAGCAGCGTGAGCGGGAGAGGAGATACGCAGTATTTT. It is translated as CASSVSGRGDTQYF. Looking up the rest from reference TRBV11-3 and TRBJ2-3 gives the full variable domain: EAGVVQSPRYKIIEKKQPVAFWCNPISGHNTLYWYLQNLGQGPELLIRYENEEAVDDSQLPKDRFSAERLKGVDSTLKIQPAELGDSAVYLCASSVSGRGDTQYFGPGTRLTVL.

The chain combines TRBV5-1 with TRBJ2-1; TRBD2 matches at 16 bases. Trimming at V came to 1 base and at J to 7 bases, leaving 8 bases not matched to a gene. Germline lookup yields CDR1 SGHRS and CDR2 YFSETQ. This CDR3 spans 18 amino acids. CDR3 amino acids: CASSLWGTSGRAENEQFF. The CDR3 bases are TGCGCCAGCAGCTTGTGGGGGACTAGCGGGAGGGCCGAGAATGAGCAGTTCTTC.

The chain has TRBV6-5 and TRBJ2-1; TRBD1 matches at 10 bases. CDR3 length: 16 residues. The trim removed 1 base at V and 8 bases at J, leaving 8 bases unmatched. CDR1 and CDR2 (germline): MNHEY, SVGAGI. The CDR3 sequence is CASSYWGQGRIHEQFF. The CDR3 DNA reads as TGTGCCAGCAGTTACTGGGGACAGGGGCGAATTCATGAGCAGTTCTTC.

The V gene is TRBV19, the J gene TRBJ1-1; 7 bases match TRBD1. Trimming at V came to 4 bases and at J to 1 base, leaving 6 bases not matched to a gene. Germline V gives CDR1 LNHDA, CDR2 SQIVND (reference sequence). The CDR3 totals 15 residues. CDR3 loop: CASSTGTVGNTEAFF. CDR3 coding DNA: TGTGCCAGTAGTACCGGGACAGTAGGGAACACTGAAGCTTTCTTT.

The chain recombines TRBV4-1 with TRBJ2-3, with TRBD2 identical over 12 bases. Trimming cost V 1 base and J 5 bases; bases outside gene matches: 10. CDR3 length: 18 residues. Germline V gene sequence: CDR1 MGHRA, CDR2 YSYEKL. The CDR3 DNA is TGCGCCAGCAGCCAAGCACTACTAGCGGGAGGCATGGGAGATACGCAGTATTTT. Its translation: CASSQALLAGGMGDTQYF.

CDR3 sequence: CAWRGLAAYNEQFF. In nucleotides, the CDR3 is TGTGCCTGGAGGGGACTAGCGGCCTACAATGAGCAGTTCTTC. The rearrangement uses TRBV30 and TRBJ2-1, with 11 bases identical to TRBD2. This CDR3 contains 14 residues. The V and J ends lost 3 bases and 2 bases, in that order; junction bases with no gene match: 0. Per germline, CDR1 GTSNPN and CDR2 SVGIG (reference sequence).

This chain uses TRBV2 with TRBJ2-5; TRBD1 matches 7 bases. Germline V gene sequence: CDR1 SNHLY, CDR2 FYNNEI. The CDR3 loop spans 16 amino acids. Germline trimming cut 4 bases from V and 0 bases from J; bases unmatched to any gene: 8. CDR3 DNA sequence: TGTGCCAGCAGTGTAACAGGGGAGCTAAACCAAGAGACCCAGTACTTC. Translation: CASSVTGELNQETQYF.

The V gene is TRBV5-4, the J gene TRBJ2-1; 10 bases match TRBD2. The ends lost 0 bases at V and 8 bases at J; junction bases unmatched: 8. This CDR3 region has 16 residues. Germline V gives CDR1 SGHNT, CDR2 YYREEE (reference sequence). For the CDR3, the DNA is TGTGCCAGCAGCTTGGAAACCCTAGCGGGAGCCTATGAGCAGTTCTTC. Amino acids: CASSLETLAGAYEQFF.

The CDR3: CASQRLPGGEYTQYF. CDR3 in DNA: TGTGCCAGCCAGAGACTGCCCGGGGGGGAGTATACGCAGTATTTT. The rearrangement uses TRBV2 and TRBJ2-3; 8 nucleotides line up with TRBD2. In germline, CDR1 is SNHLY, CDR2 FYNNEI. The CDR3 extends over 15 amino acids. Germline trimming cut 8 bases from V and 7 bases from J; bases unmatched to any gene: 14.

V is TRBV19 and J is TRBJ2-2, with D possibly TRBD1 on 5 matching bases. Germline V lookup: CDR1 LNHDA, CDR2 SQIVND (reference sequence). This CDR3 spans 15 amino acids. With 4 bases removed from V and 2 bases from J, the gap between germline ends came to 11 bases. The CDR3: CASSTRTSNTGELFF. In DNA form, the CDR3 reads TGTGCCAGTAGTACCCGGACAAGTAACACCGGGGAGCTGTTTTTT. The full variable domain, in which reference TRBV19 and TRBJ2-2 provide the parts outside the CDR3, is DGGITQSPKYLFRKEGQNVTLSCEQNLNHDAMYWYRQDPGQGLRLIYYSQIVNDFQKGDIAEGYSVSREKKESFPLTVTSAQKNPTAFYLCASSTRTSNTGELFFGEGSRLTVL.

The gene calls are TRBV27 and TRBJ2-7; TRBD1 matches at 9 bases. Losses at the gene ends were 6 bases for V and 0 bases for J; bases not matched to a gene: 12. The CDR3 length is 17 residues. Germline V gene data show CDR1 as MNHEY and CDR2 as SMNVEV (reference sequence). The CDR3 loop reads CASSGQGLLIPSYEQYF. The DNA of the CDR3 is TGTGCCAGCAGCGGACAGGGGCTCCTCATCCCCTCCTACGAGCAGTACTTC.

This clone appeared a few times. This chain joins TRBV15 and TRBJ1-1, with D maybe TRBD1 (6 bases). The CDR3 sequence is 14 residues long. With 1 base removed from V and 1 base from J, the gap between germline ends came to 7 bases. Per germline, CDR1 LNHNV and CDR2 YYDKDF (reference sequence). CDR3 in amino acids: CATSRADRNTEAFF. CDR3 in DNA: TGTGCCACCAGCAGAGCGGACAGGAACACTGAAGCTTTCTTT.

V and J are TRBV30 and TRBJ1-5, with D perhaps matching TRBD1 (5 bases). V was pared by 2 bases and J by 0 bases, with 8 bases between. In germline, CDR1 is GTSNPN, CDR2 SVGIG (reference sequence). This CDR3 has 14 amino acids. Written as DNA, the CDR3 is TGTGCCTGGAGTACAGGAAATAGCAATCAGCCCCAGCATTTT. Amino acid sequence: CAWSTGNSNQPQHF.

This chain joins TRBV4-2 and TRBJ1-2, with 10 positions matching TRBD1. V trimming: 1 base; J trimming: 9 bases; junction bases outside the gene matches: 8. Germline V CDR1 and CDR2: LGHNA, YNFKEQ. The CDR3 spans 15 residues. Here the CDR3 reads CASSQAGTGVLSYTF. The DNA of the CDR3 is TGTGCCAGCAGCCAAGCTGGGACAGGGGTCCTTAGCTACACCTTC.

The chain joins TRBV30 to TRBJ2-2, with 8 bases aligning to TRBD2. CDR1 is GTSNPN and CDR2 is SVGIG in the germline V gene (reference sequence). Trimming cost V 0 bases and J 5 bases; bases outside gene matches: 11. CDR3 length: 17 amino acids. CDR3 nucleotide sequence: TGTGCCTGGAGTGTACTAAGGCTAGCGGGTCGAACCGGGGAGCTGTTTTTT. Translating it yields CAWSVLRLAGRTGELFF.

The chain carries TRBV11-3 and TRBJ2-5; 9 nucleotides agree with TRBD2. The J segment lost 5 bases and the V segment lost 5 bases, leaving 9 bases of the junction unmatched. The CDR3 consists of 15 residues. Germline V lookup: CDR1 SGHNT, CDR2 YENEEA. CDR3 protein: CASSHSGSGSETQYF. In nucleotides, the CDR3 is TGTGCCAGCAGCCATAGCGGGAGTGGTTCGGAGACCCAGTACTTC.

Worth noting for this clone: The same CDR3 also results from other DNA sequences found in this sample. The chain has TRBV9 and TRBJ2-7; the match to TRBD2 covers 11 bases. Germline V gene data show CDR1 as SGDLS and CDR2 as YYNGEE. V gave up 0 bases and J gave up 3 bases; unmatched junction bases: 2. CDR3 length: 15 amino acids. CDR3: CASSVGLAGGYEQYF. Here the CDR3 DNA reads TGTGCCAGCAGCGTAGGTCTAGCGGGAGGCTACGAGCAGTACTTC.